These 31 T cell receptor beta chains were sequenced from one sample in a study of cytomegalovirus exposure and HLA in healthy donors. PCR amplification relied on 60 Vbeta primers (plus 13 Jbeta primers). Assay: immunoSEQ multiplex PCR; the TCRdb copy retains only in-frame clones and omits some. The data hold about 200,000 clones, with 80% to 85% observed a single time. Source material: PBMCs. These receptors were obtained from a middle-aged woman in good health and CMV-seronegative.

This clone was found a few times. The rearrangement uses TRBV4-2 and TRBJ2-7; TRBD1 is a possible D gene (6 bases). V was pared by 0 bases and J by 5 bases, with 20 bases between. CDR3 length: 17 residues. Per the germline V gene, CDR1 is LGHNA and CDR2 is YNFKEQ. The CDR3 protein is CASSQDPLQGSTHEQYF. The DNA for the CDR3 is TGTGCCAGCAGCCAAGATCCTTTACAGGGTTCCACCCACGAGCAGTACTTC.

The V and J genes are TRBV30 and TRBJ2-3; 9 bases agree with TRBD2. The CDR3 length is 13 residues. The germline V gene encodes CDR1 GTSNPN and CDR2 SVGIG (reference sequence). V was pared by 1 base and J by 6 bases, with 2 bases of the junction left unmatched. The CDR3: CAWSGAGGDTQYF. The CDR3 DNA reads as TGTGCCTGGAGTGGCGCGGGGGGGGATACGCAGTATTTT. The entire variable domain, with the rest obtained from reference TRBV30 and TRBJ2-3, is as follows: SQTIHQWPATLVQPVGSPLSLECTVEGTSNPNLYWYRQAAGRGLQLLFYSVGIGQISSEVPQNLSASRPQDRQFILSSKKLLLSDSGFYLCAWSGAGGDTQYFGPGTRLTVL.

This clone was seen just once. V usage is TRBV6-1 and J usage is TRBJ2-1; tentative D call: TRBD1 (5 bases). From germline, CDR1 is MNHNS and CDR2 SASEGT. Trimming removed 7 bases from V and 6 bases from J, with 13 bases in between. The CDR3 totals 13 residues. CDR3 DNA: TGTGCCAGCAATCAGGGTCGGGTCAATGAGCAGTTCTTC. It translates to CASNQGRVNEQFF.

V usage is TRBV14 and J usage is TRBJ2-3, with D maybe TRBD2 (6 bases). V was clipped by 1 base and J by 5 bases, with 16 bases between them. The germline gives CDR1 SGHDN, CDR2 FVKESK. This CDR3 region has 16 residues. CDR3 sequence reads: CASSQVERYGGDTQYF. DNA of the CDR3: TGTGCCAGCAGCCAAGTTGAGCGCTACGGGGGAGATACGCAGTATTTT. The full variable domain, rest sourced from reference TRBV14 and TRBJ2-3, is EAGVTQFPSHSVIEKGQTVTLRCDPISGHDNLYWYRRVMGKEIKFLLHFVKESKQDESGMPNNRFLAERTGGTYSTLKVQPAELEDSGVYFCASSQVERYGGDTQYFGPGTRLTVL.

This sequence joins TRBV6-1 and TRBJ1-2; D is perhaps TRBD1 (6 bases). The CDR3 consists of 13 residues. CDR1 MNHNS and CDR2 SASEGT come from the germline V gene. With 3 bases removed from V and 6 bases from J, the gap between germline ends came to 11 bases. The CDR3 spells CASSDPNRDGYTF. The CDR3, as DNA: TGTGCCAGCAGTGACCCCAACAGGGATGGCTACACCTTC.

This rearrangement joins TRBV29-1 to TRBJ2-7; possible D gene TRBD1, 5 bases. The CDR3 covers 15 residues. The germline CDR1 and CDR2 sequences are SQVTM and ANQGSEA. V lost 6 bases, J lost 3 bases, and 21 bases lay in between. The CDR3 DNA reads TGCAGCGTAACTAACCCAGGGCAAATTCTCTACGAGCAGTACTTC. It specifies CSVTNPGQILYEQYF.

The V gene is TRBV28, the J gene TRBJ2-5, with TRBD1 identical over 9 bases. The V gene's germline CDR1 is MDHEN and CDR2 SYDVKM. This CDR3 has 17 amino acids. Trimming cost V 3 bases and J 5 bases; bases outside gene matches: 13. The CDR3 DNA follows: TGTGCCAGCAGTTTTGGGGGACAGGGAGGCGTTTTGGAGACCCAGTACTTC. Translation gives CASSFGGQGGVLETQYF.

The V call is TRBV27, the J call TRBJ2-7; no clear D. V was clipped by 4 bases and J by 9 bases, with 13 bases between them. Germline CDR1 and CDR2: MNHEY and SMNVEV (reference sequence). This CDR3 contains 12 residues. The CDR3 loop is CASSSERSRQYF. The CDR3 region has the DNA TGTGCCAGCAGTTCCGAGAGGAGTCGGCAGTACTTC.

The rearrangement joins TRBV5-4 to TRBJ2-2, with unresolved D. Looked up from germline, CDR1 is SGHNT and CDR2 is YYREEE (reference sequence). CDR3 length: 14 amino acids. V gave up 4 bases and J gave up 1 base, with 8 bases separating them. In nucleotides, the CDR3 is TGTGCCAGCAGCGTAGACAAGAACACCGGGGAGCTGTTTTTT. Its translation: CASSVDKNTGELFF.

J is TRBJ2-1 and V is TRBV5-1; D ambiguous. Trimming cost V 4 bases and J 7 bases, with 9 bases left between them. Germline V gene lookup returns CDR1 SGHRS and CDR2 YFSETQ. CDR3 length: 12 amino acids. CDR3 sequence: CASSQDWNEQFF. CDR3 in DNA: TGCGCCAGCAGCCAGGATTGGAATGAGCAGTTCTTC.

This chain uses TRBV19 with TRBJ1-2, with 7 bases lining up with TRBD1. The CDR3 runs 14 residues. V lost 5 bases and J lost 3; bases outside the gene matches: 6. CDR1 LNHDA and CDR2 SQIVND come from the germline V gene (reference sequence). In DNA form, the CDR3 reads TGTGCCAGTAGTCCCCGACAGGGTCACTATGGCTACACCTTC. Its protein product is CASSPRQGHYGYTF.

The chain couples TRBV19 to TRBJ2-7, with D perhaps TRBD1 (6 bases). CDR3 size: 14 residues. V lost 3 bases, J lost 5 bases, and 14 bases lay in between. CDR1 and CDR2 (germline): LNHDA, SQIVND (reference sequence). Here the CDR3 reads CASSIGTPPHEQYF. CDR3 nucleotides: TGTGCCAGTAGTATCGGGACACCTCCCCACGAGCAGTACTTC.

Here the CDR3 DNA reads TGCGCCAGCAGCCTTCCGGGACTAGCGGGAGTAGAGACCCAGTACTTC. Translated: CASSLPGLAGVETQYF. The chain has TRBV4-1 and TRBJ2-5, with 14 bases aligning to TRBD2. The length of the CDR3 is 16 residues. V trimming: 4 bases; J trimming: 4 bases; junction bases outside the gene matches: 5. Germline V gene data show CDR1 as MGHRA and CDR2 as YSYEKL.

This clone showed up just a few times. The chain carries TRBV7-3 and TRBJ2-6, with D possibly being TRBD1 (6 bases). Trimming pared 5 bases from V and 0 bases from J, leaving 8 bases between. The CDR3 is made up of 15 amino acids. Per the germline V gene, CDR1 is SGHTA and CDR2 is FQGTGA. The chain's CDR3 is CASSQGGSGANVLTF. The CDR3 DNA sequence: TGTGCCAGCAGCCAAGGGGGCTCTGGGGCCAACGTCCTGACTTTC.

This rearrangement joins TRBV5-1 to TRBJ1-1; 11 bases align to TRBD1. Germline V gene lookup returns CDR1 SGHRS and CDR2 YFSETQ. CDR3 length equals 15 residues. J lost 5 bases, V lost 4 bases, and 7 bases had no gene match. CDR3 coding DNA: TGCGCCAGCAGCGAGGCCGGGACAGGGGGGACTGAAGCTTTCTTT. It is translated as CASSEAGTGGTEAFF.

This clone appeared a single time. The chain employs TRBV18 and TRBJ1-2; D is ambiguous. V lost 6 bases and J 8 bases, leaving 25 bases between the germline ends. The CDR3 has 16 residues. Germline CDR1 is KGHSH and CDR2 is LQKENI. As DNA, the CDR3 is TGTGCCAGCTCGCCTGTGCCCGGGTCCCGCGATGAAGGCTACACCTTC. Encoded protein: CASSPVPGSRDEGYTF.

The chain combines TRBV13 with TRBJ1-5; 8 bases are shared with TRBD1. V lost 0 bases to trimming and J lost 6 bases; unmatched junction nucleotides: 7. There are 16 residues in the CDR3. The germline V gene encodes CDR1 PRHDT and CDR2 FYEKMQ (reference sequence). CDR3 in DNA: TGTGCCAGCAGCTTAGGAGGGACAGGTGAGGGTCAGCCCCAGCATTTT. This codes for CASSLGGTGEGQPQHF.

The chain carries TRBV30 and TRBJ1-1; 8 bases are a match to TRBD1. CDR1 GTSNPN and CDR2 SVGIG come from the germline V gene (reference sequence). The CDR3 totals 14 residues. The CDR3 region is CASRRGQVNTEAFF. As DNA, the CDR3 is TGTGCTTCACGACGGGGACAGGTGAACACTGAAGCTTTCTTT.

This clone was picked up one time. CDR3 sequence reads: CASSLGHMTYEQYF. In nucleotides, the CDR3 is TGTGCCAGCAGCTTAGGACACATGACCTACGAGCAGTACTTC. The chain has TRBV7-9 and TRBJ2-7; D remains unclear. The ends were cut back, 1 base at V and 2 bases at J, with 9 bases in the middle. The CDR3 length is 14 residues. Germline CDR1 SEHNR, CDR2 FQNEAQ (reference sequence).

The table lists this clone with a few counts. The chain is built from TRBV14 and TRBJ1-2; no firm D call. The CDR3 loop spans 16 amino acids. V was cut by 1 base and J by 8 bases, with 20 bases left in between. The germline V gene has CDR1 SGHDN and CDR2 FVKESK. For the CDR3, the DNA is TGTGCCAGCAGCCAAGGGTCGGGATTAGGAAGGAGAGGCTACACCTTC. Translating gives CASSQGSGLGRRGYTF.

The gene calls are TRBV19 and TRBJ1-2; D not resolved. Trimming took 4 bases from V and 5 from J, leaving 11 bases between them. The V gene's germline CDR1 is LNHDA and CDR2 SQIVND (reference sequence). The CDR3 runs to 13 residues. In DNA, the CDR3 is TGTGCCAGTAGTACTGGGGAGGAGTATGGCTACACCTTC. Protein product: CASSTGEEYGYTF.

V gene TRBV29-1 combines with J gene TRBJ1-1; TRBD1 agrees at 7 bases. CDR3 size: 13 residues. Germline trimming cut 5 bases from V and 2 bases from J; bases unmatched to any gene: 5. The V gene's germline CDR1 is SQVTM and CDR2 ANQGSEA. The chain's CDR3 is CSVSKGGNTEAFF. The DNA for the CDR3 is TGCAGCGTTAGTAAAGGGGGCAACACTGAAGCTTTCTTT.

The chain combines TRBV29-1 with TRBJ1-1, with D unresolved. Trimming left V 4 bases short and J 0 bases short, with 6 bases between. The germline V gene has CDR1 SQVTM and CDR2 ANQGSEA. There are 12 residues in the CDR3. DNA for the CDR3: TGCAGCGTTGGAGGCATGAACACTGAAGCTTTCTTT. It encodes CSVGGMNTEAFF.

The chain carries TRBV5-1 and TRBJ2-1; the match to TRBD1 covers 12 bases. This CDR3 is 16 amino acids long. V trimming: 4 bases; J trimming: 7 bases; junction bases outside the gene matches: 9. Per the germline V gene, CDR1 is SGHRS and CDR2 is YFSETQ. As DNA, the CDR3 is TGCGCCAGCAGCCAGGGACAGGGGGCGCGAGTGAATGAGCAGTTCTTC. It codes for CASSQGQGARVNEQFF.

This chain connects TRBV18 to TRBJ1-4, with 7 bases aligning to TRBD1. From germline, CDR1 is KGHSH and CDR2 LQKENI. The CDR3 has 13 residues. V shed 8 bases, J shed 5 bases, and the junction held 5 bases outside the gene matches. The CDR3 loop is CASQQGLNEKLFF. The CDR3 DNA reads TGTGCCAGCCAACAGGGGTTAAATGAAAAACTGTTTTTT.

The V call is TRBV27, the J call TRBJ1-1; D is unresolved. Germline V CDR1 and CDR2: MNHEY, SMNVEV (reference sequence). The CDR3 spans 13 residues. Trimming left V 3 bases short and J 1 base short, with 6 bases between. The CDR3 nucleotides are TGTGCCAGCAGTTTCTTCGGGAACACTGAAGCTTTCTTT. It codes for CASSFFGNTEAFF.

CDR3 nucleotide sequence: TGTGCCTCGTCGGCTAGCGTTAGCACAGATACGCAGTATTTT. Its translation: CASSASVSTDTQYF. V gene TRBV10-3 combines with J gene TRBJ2-3, with D tentatively TRBD2 (6 bases). Trimming left V 11 bases short and J 0 bases short, with 15 bases between. CDR3 length: 14 amino acids. Looked up from germline, CDR1 is ENHRY and CDR2 is SYGVKD.

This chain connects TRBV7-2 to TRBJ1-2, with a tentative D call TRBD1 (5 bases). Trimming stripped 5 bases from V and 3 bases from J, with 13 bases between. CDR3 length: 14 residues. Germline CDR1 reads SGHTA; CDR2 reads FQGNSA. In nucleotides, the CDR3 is TGTGCCAGCAGCCGGGGGGGGGACTACTATGGCTACACCTTC. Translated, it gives CASSRGGDYYGYTF.

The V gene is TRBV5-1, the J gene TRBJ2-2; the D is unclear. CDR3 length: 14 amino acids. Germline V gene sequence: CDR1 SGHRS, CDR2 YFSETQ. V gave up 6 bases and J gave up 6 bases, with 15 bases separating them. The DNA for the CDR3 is TGCGCCAGCACCGTGGAAGGTCGGGCCGGGGAGCTGTTTTTT. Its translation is CASTVEGRAGELFF.

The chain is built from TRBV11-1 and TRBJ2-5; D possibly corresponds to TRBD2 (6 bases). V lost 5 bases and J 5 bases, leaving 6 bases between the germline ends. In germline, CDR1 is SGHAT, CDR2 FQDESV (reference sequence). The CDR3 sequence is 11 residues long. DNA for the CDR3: TGTGCCAGCAGCCGGGAGGAGACCCAGTACTTC. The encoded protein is CASSREETQYF.

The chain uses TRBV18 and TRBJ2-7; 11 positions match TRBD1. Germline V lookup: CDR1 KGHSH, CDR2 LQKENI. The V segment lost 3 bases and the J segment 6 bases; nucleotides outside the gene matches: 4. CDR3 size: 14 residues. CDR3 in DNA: TGTGCCAGCTCACCTCCGGACAGGGGGCGCGAGCAGTACTTC. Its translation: CASSPPDRGREQYF.